This TCR beta chain stems from a study of blood T cell repertoires in COVID-19. About the study: Donors in the United States, Italy and Spain gave samples during acute or convalescent COVID-19. Sources were T cells, B-cell-depleted T cells, or PBMCs; the material itself was cDNA or gDNA.

Under the authors' procedure: Reference gene primer amplification yielded estimated nucleated cell counts. The protocol was immunoSEQ multiplex PCR, while the TCRdb copy is restricted to in-frame clones and leaves out a portion. Clonal size and the V and J genes are those of that table, whereas D and trimming came from the DNA. Of about 63,000 clones detected, around 80% appear once; the ten largest clones hold 6.3%. Deletions cut 2 bases from V and 9 bases from J, with 13 bases between. This CDR3 is built from 13 residues. The chain is built from TRBV12-3 or TRBV12-4 and TRBJ2-5; possibly TRBD2 for D (5 bases). Sequencing used peripheral blood. The TCR originated in a human donor in a cohort sampled during active COVID-19. The chain's CDR3 is CASSLSGPQAQYF. For the CDR3, the DNA is TGTGCCAGCAGTTTAAGCGGTCCTCAGGCCCAGTACTTC.